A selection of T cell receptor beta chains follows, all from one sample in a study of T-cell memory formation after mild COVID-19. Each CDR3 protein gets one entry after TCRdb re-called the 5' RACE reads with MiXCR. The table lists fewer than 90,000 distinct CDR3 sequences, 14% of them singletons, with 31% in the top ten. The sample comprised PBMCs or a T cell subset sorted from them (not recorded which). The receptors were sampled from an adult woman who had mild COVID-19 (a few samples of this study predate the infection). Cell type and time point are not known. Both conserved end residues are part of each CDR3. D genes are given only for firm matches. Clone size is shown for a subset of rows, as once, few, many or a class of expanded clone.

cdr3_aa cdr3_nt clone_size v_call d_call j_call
CATSRERASLNSPIHF TGTGCCACCAGCAGAGAGAGGGCCAGCCTTAATTCACCCATCCACTTT . TRBV15 . TRBJ1-6
CSAGDRRDTQYF TGCAGTGCTGGGGATCGGCGGGATACGCAGTATTTT . TRBV20-1 . TRBJ2-3
CASSQDWTGDYEQYF TGTGCCAGCAGCCAAGACTGGACGGGAGACTACGAGCAGTACTTC few TRBV3-1 . TRBJ2-7
CASSSYLDTEAFF TGTGCCAGCAGCTCCTACCTTGATACTGAAGCTTTCTTT few TRBV7-9 . TRBJ1-1
CASSAGTTYEQYF TGTGCCAGCAGCGCTGGGACAACCTACGAGCAGTACTTC few TRBV5-5 . TRBJ2-7
CASSLGLAGGSGNEQYF TGTGCCAGCAGTCTCGGACTAGCGGGAGGGAGTGGGAACGAGCAGTACTTC few TRBV27 TRBD2 TRBJ2-7
CSARDSMNTEAFF TGCAGTGCTAGAGACAGTATGAACACTGAAGCTTTCTTT few TRBV20-1 . TRBJ1-1
CASSPAAAGRLEQYF TGTGCCAGCAGTCCAGCCGCAGCGGGACGGCTCGAGCAGTACTTC few TRBV7-9 TRBD2 TRBJ2-7
CASSSGMALSYSGANVLTF TGTGCCAGCAGCTCGGGAATGGCCCTCTCCTACTCTGGGGCCAACGTCCTGACTTTC . TRBV7-2 . TRBJ2-6
CASSLALAGVLNEQFF TGTGCCAGCAGCTTAGCTCTAGCGGGGGTCTTAAATGAGCAGTTCTTC . TRBV7-9 TRBD2 TRBJ2-1
CSATPRVEQYF TGCAGTGCTACCCCTAGGGTCGAGCAGTACTTC few TRBV20-1 . TRBJ2-7
CASSHPLGANTGELFF TGCGCCAGCAGCCATCCCTTGGGAGCGAACACCGGGGAGCTGTTTTTT . TRBV4-1 . TRBJ2-2
CASSFWSGSNSDTQYF TGTGCCAGCAGTTTCTGGAGTGGATCGAATTCAGATACGCAGTATTTT few TRBV27 . TRBJ2-3
CASSVGGMNTEAFF TGTGCCAGCAGCGTAGGTGGAATGAACACTGAAGCTTTCTTT . TRBV9 . TRBJ1-1
CSARERGYEQFF TGCAGTGCTAGAGAAAGAGGTTATGAGCAGTTCTTC . TRBV20-1 . TRBJ2-1
CASSPRRLAGAQDTQYF TGTGCCAGCAGCCCACGACGACTAGCGGGAGCACAGGATACGCAGTATTTT few TRBV7-9 TRBD2 TRBJ2-3
CAISEFVAGDGYTF TGTGCCATCAGTGAATTTGTTGCGGGGGATGGCTACACCTTC . TRBV10-3 . TRBJ1-2
CASSYGSSYNEQFF TGTGCCAGCAGCTACGGGAGTTCCTACAATGAGCAGTTCTTC few TRBV3-1 . TRBJ2-1
CASSQGSGVYEQYF TGCGCCAGCAGCCAAGGAAGCGGGGTGTACGAGCAGTACTTC few TRBV4-1 TRBD2 TRBJ2-7
CSVVGPAGAHEQYF TGCAGCGTCGTGGGTCCCGCAGGGGCCCACGAGCAGTACTTC . TRBV29-1 . TRBJ2-7
CASSYVGQDYEQYF TGTGCCAGCAGTTACGTGGGACAGGATTACGAGCAGTACTTC few TRBV6-2/TRBV6-3 TRBD1 TRBJ2-7
CASSLKGSYNEQFF TGTGCCAGCAGTTTAAAGGGCTCATACAATGAGCAGTTCTTC many TRBV27 . TRBJ2-1
CASSGTGESGNEQFF TGTGCCAGCAGCGGAACAGGGGAGTCTGGCAATGAGCAGTTCTTC many TRBV7-8 TRBD1 TRBJ2-1
CASSTPGNTYEQYF TGTGCCAGCAGCACACCGGGGAATACCTACGAGCAGTACTTC . TRBV7-2 . TRBJ2-7
CSARDPSGPGELFF TGCAGTGCTAGAGATCCGTCAGGGCCCGGGGAGCTGTTTTTT few TRBV20-1 . TRBJ2-2
CAISDLEDPKLGQYF TGTGCCATCAGCGATCTGGAGGACCCGAAGTTGGGACAGTACTTC . TRBV10-3 . TRBJ2-7
CASSLVQGYYNEQFF TGTGCCAGCAGCTTAGTCCAGGGGTACTACAATGAGCAGTTCTTC few TRBV7-9 . TRBJ2-1
CASSVGGGANTGELFF TGTGCCAGCAGCGTAGGAGGAGGGGCGAACACCGGGGAGCTGTTTTTT many TRBV9 . TRBJ2-2
CASSYGTSGGPNYEQYF TGTGCCAGTAGTTACGGGACTAGCGGGGGCCCAAACTACGAGCAGTACTTC . TRBV19 TRBD2 TRBJ2-7
CASSYTRGQPQHF TGTGCCAGCAGTTATACAAGGGGACAGCCCCAGCATTTT . TRBV12-3/TRBV12-4 . TRBJ1-5
CASSLGLWTSGRFQETQYF TGTGCCAGCAGCTTAGGCCTTTGGACTAGCGGGAGATTCCAAGAGACCCAGTACTTC . TRBV7-9 TRBD2 TRBJ2-5
CASSLGTGQGTQYF TGCGCCAGCAGCCTAGGGACAGGGCAGGGGACCCAGTACTTC . TRBV5-1 TRBD1 TRBJ2-5
CASSLETSGNEQFF TGTGCCAGCAGCTTAGAGACTAGCGGGAATGAGCAGTTCTTC . TRBV7-9 TRBD2 TRBJ2-1
CASSQDWGNQPQHF TGTGCCAGCAGCCAAGATTGGGGGAATCAGCCCCAGCATTTT . TRBV3-1 . TRBJ1-5
CASSLMPQQDQYF TGTGCCAGCAGCTTAATGCCACAACAGGACCAGTACTTC . TRBV5-6 . TRBJ2-5
CASSPGLAGRSYEQYF TGTGCCAGCAGCCCTGGACTAGCGGGGCGTTCCTACGAGCAGTACTTC few TRBV7-3 TRBD2 TRBJ2-7
CASSWNTGELFF TGTGCCAGCAGCTGGAACACCGGGGAGCTGTTTTTT few TRBV11-1 . TRBJ2-2
CASSLTGSNSPLHF TGTGCCAGCAGCCTGACAGGGTCTAATTCACCCCTCCACTTT few TRBV7-8 TRBD1 TRBJ1-6